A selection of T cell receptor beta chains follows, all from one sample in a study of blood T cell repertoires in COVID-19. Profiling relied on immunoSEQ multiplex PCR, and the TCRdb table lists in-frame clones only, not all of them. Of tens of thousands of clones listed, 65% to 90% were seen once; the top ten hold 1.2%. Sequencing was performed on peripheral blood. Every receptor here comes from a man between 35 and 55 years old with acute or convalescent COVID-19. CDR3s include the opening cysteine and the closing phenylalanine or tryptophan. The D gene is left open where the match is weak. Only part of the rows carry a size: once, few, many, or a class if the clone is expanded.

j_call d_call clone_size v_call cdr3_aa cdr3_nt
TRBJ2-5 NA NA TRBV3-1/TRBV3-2 CASSLGFNNPQETQYF TGTGCCAGCAGCCTCGGGTTCAACAACCCGCAAGAGACCCAGTACTTC
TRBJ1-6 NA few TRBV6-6 CASTGQTNSPLHF TGTGCCAGCACTGGACAGACCAATTCACCCCTCCACTTT
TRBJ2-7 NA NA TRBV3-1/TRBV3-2 CASSPGGAYEQYF TGTGCCAGCAGCCCTGGGGGCGCCTACGAGCAGTACTTC
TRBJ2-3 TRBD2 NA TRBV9 CASSARGGGSTDTQYF TGTGCCAGCAGCGCGCGAGGCGGGGGGAGCACAGATACGCAGTATTTT
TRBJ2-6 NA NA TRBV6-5 CASSYSTGTGANVLTF TGTGCCAGCAGTTACTCTACGGGGACTGGGGCCAACGTCCTGACTTTC
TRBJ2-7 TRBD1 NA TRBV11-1 CASSLDRGDEQYF TGTGCCAGCAGCTTAGACAGGGGAGACGAGCAGTACTTC
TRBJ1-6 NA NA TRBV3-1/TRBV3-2 CASSQGEGGAGSPLHF TGTGCCAGCAGCCAAGGGGAGGGGGGGGCTGGCTCACCCCTCCACTTT
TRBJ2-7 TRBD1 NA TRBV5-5 CASSSRDSETYEQYF TGTGCCAGCAGCTCCCGGGACAGTGAGACCTACGAGCAGTACTTC
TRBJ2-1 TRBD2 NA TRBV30 CAWREDGLAGHNEQFF TGTGCCTGGAGGGAAGATGGACTAGCGGGGCACAATGAGCAGTTCTTC
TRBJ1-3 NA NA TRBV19 CASQNPGIGNTIYF TGTGCCAGTCAAAACCCAGGGATCGGAAACACCATATATTTT